Listed below are T cell receptor beta chains from one sample, sequenced in a study of vaccination and CD4 T cells after COVID-19. TCRdb analysed the PCR reads with MiXCR anew, one entry per CDR3 protein. The sample yields about 20,000 distinct CDR3 sequences, approximately 67% seen once. Their antigen targets remain unknown. Input material: CD4+ T cells from blood, cultured in vitro. These receptors were taken from a human donor who had recovered from COVID-19. The CDR3 runs from the conserved cysteine through the conserved F or W. A D gene is named only where the DNA matches it firmly. A row's size may be missing; if present it is once, few, many or a size class.

J gene,V gene,clone size,D gene,CDR3 DNA,CDR3 protein
TRBJ1-2,TRBV7-2,NA,TRBD1,TGTGCCAGCAGCCGACAGGGGGCGTCGGGCTACACCTTC,CASSRQGASGYTF
TRBJ2-6,TRBV5-1,NA,TRBD1,TGCGCCAGCAGAAGGGTACAGGGGCTCTCTGGGGCCAACGTCCTGACTTTC,CASRRVQGLSGANVLTF
TRBJ2-7,TRBV9,once,TRBD2,TGTGCCAGCAGCTACGGACTAGCGGGAGACTCCGAGCAGTACTTC,CASSYGLAGDSEQYF
TRBJ1-4,TRBV7-2,NA,NA,TGTGCCAGCAGCTTAGGTCAACAAGGAAAACTGTTTTTT,CASSLGQQGKLFF
TRBJ1-5,TRBV6-2/TRBV6-3,NA,NA,TGTGCCAGCAGCCGGCGACACCCTAATCAGCCCCAGCATTTT,CASSRRHPNQPQHF
TRBJ2-2,TRBV7-2,few,NA,TGTGCCAGCAGCCCCTACGCCGGGGAGCTGTTTTTT,CASSPYAGELFF
TRBJ1-1,TRBV20-1,NA,NA,TGCAGTGCTCGAATCGGACAGAATACTATGAACACTGAAGCTTTCTTT,CSARIGQNTMNTEAFF
TRBJ1-1,TRBV20-1,NA,NA,TGCAGTGCTAGGACCCTGGACACTGAAGCTTTCTTT,CSARTLDTEAFF
TRBJ2-5,TRBV5-1,NA,NA,TGCGCCAGCAGCCCAACCCCGACACTCCGAGGGGGTGTAGAAGAGACCCAGTACTTC,CASSPTPTLRGGVEETQYF
TRBJ1-4,TRBV7-2,NA,NA,TGTGCCAGCAGCATCACAGCTGAAGCTGCGAGGGAAAAACTGTTTTTT,CASSITAEAAREKLFF
TRBJ1-1,TRBV28,NA,TRBD1,TGTGCCAGCAGGCGACAGGGTTTGGCTGAAGCTTTCTTT,CASRRQGLAEAFF
TRBJ1-1,TRBV28,NA,NA,TGTGCCAGCAGTGCAAAAGGCTACAGGAACACTGAAGCTTTCTTT,CASSAKGYRNTEAFF
TRBJ1-2,TRBV19,NA,TRBD1,TGTGCCAGTAGTATAGTCCCGGCAGGGGGCAATGGCTACACCTTC,CASSIVPAGGNGYTF
TRBJ1-2,TRBV5-3,NA,TRBD1,TGTGCCAGCAGCAAAAGGACAGGAAAGGTGGATGGCTACACCTTC,CASSKRTGKVDGYTF
TRBJ1-4,TRBV7-7,once,TRBD1,TGTGCTGTGTGGGACAGAAGGGAGGAAAAACTGTTTTTT,CAVWDRREEKLFF
TRBJ1-6,TRBV20-1,NA,NA,TGCAGTGCTAGCGAGCCCCCTAATTCACCCCTCCACTTT,CSASEPPNSPLHF
TRBJ2-7,TRBV7-2,NA,TRBD2,TGTGCCAGCAGCACCCGGACTAGCGGGAGGGCGGGGGAGCAGTACTTC,CASSTRTSGRAGEQYF
TRBJ1-2,TRBV20-1,NA,NA,TGCAGTGCCACTGGGGCGGCCCCCTCGTTTGGCTACACCTTC,CSATGAAPSFGYTF
TRBJ1-1,TRBV7-3,NA,NA,TGTGCCAGCAGCCAGGGCCCCGCCAGGGGGAACACTGAAGCTTTCTTT,CASSQGPARGNTEAFF
TRBJ1-5,TRBV18,NA,NA,TGTGCCAGCTCACCCGGCCTTGAGGGGCAGGGAAGCAATCAGCCCCAGCATTTT,CASSPGLEGQGSNQPQHF
TRBJ1-6,TRBV19,NA,NA,TGTGCCAGTAGTACCGGGACACGTAATTCACCCCTCCACTTT,CASSTGTRNSPLHF
TRBJ1-1,TRBV7-2,NA,NA,TGTGCCAGCAGCTACAAGGGCAGGGTGTACACTGAAGCTTTCTTT,CASSYKGRVYTEAFF
TRBJ2-2,TRBV3-1,NA,NA,TGTGCCAGCAGCCAGTGGGGGTCAAGAGACACCGGGGAGCTGTTTTTT,CASSQWGSRDTGELFF
TRBJ1-6,TRBV27,NA,TRBD1,TGTGCCAGCAGTTGGGACAGGGGGTTTGATTCACCCCTCCACTTT,CASSWDRGFDSPLHF
TRBJ1-5,TRBV20-1,once,NA,TGCAGTGCTTCTCCGGGACCGGGGACCGCTCAGCCCCAGCATTTT,CSASPGPGTAQPQHF
TRBJ1-6,TRBV2,few,NA,TGTGCCAGCAGTTCCCAAGGGTGGGACAATTCACCCCTCCACTTT,CASSSQGWDNSPLHF
TRBJ2-2,TRBV12-3/TRBV12-4,NA,NA,TGTGCCAGCAGTACCTTTACGAACACCGGGGAGCTGTTTTTT,CASSTFTNTGELFF
TRBJ1-5,TRBV20-1,NA,NA,TGCAGTGCTAGGAGCTTTTGGCAGCGTAGCAATCAGCCCCAGCATTTT,CSARSFWQRSNQPQHF
TRBJ2-3,TRBV27,NA,TRBD2,TGTGCCAGCAGTTGGCGGGAGGGAGGGGATACGCAGTATTTT,CASSWREGGDTQYF
TRBJ1-1,TRBV9,NA,NA,TGTGCCAGCAGCAGAACGACTGGAGTGAACACTGAAGCTTTCTTT,CASSRTTGVNTEAFF
TRBJ2-3,TRBV6-1,NA,TRBD1,TGTGCCAGCAGTGAAATCAGGGGGCGCGGGGATACGCAGTATTTT,CASSEIRGRGDTQYF
TRBJ1-5,TRBV28,NA,TRBD1,TGTGCCACCCAGGGGGGCGGACTGGGCAATCAGCCCCAGCATTTT,CATQGGGLGNQPQHF
TRBJ2-7,TRBV27,NA,TRBD2,TGTGCCAGCAGTACACCGACTAGCGGGAGGCCCGAGCAGTACTTC,CASSTPTSGRPEQYF
TRBJ2-7,TRBV20-1,NA,TRBD1,TGCAGTGCCATCAGGGGGACCACTCCGGCAGGGGAGCAGTACTTC,CSAIRGTTPAGEQYF
TRBJ1-5,TRBV28,NA,NA,TGTGCCAGCAACCGTCCTCGCAGAACACTCCCGCCCCAGCATTTT,CASNRPRRTLPPQHF
TRBJ1-3,TRBV4-1,NA,NA,TGCGCCAGCAGCCAAGATGGCTACTCTGGAAACACCATATATTTT,CASSQDGYSGNTIYF
TRBJ2-2,TRBV7-9,NA,NA,TGTGCCAGCAGCTTCACGAAACCCTTCACCGGGGAGCTGTTTTTT,CASSFTKPFTGELFF
TRBJ1-2,TRBV10-3,NA,NA,TGTGCCATCAGTGAGCAGGGATTCCACGGCTACACCTTC,CAISEQGFHGYTF
TRBJ1-2,TRBV27,NA,NA,TGTGCCAGCAGACTGGATTTTTATGGCTACACCTTC,CASRLDFYGYTF
TRBJ2-3,TRBV4-3,NA,TRBD1,TGCGCCAGCAGCCAAGATCTCTGGACAGGGGGCACAGATACGCAGTATTTT,CASSQDLWTGGTDTQYF
TRBJ2-2,TRBV7-2,NA,TRBD2,TGTGCCAGCAGCCCCCGACTAGCGGGAAGGACCGGGGAGCTGTTTTTT,CASSPRLAGRTGELFF
TRBJ1-2,TRBV19,NA,TRBD1,TGTGCCAGTAGTCCGGACAGGTTAGAATATGGCTACACCTTC,CASSPDRLEYGYTF
TRBJ2-5,TRBV20-1,NA,NA,TGCAGTGCTAGAAACCGGGGGACAGTGTACCAAGAGACCCAGTACTTC,CSARNRGTVYQETQYF
TRBJ1-2,TRBV6-1,NA,TRBD1,TGTGCCAGCAGCTCCAGACAGGGGTGGGATGGCTACACCTTC,CASSSRQGWDGYTF
TRBJ1-5,TRBV24-1,few,NA,TGTGCCACCAGTGCCCCGGGGGGGGGCGATCAGCCCCAGCATTTT,CATSAPGGGDQPQHF
TRBJ2-2,TRBV9,medium-sized,NA,TGTGCCAGCAGCGTAGCGGGAGTGGGTATGGGCGGGGAGCTGTTTTTT,CASSVAGVGMGGELFF
TRBJ2-5,TRBV5-1,NA,TRBD1,TGCGCCAGCAGCTCCCCAGGGGGCTCCGAGACCCAGTACTTC,CASSSPGGSETQYF
TRBJ1-2,TRBV6-2/TRBV6-3,few,NA,TGTGCCAGCAGTTACTACGGGGACGGGTATGGCTACACCTTC,CASSYYGDGYGYTF
TRBJ2-7,TRBV18,NA,TRBD1,TGTGCCAGCTCACCTAACCTCGGGACAGGGGAAGGCGAGCAGTACTTC,CASSPNLGTGEGEQYF
TRBJ1-1,TRBV4-3,NA,NA,TGCGCCAGCAGCCCCAGCAGGGGTGAAGCTTTCTTT,CASSPSRGEAFF
TRBJ1-5,TRBV28,NA,NA,TGTGCCAGCGGGGGGGGTAGTCAGCCCCAGCATTTT,CASGGGSQPQHF
TRBJ1-1,TRBV6-5,few,NA,TGTGCCAGCAGTTACCTGACAGGAAAGGAGTATGAAGCTTTCTTT,CASSYLTGKEYEAFF
TRBJ1-5,TRBV7-9,few,NA,TGTGCCAGCAGCCCCAGGGATCAGCCCCAGCATTTT,CASSPRDQPQHF
TRBJ1-5,TRBV6-2/TRBV6-3,NA,NA,TGTGCCAGCAGTTATAAAGGGGGTCAGCCCCAGCATTTT,CASSYKGGQPQHF
TRBJ2-7,TRBV20-1,NA,TRBD2,TGCGGCTATAGCGGGAGTATGTACGAGCAGTACTTC,CGYSGSMYEQYF
TRBJ1-5,TRBV20-1,NA,NA,TGCAGTGCTAGGGGGCAGATCAATCAGCCCCAGCATTTT,CSARGQINQPQHF
TRBJ2-5,TRBV7-2,once,NA,TGTGCCAGCAGCTTAGCGCGCGCATTACGGGAGACCCAGTACTTC,CASSLARALRETQYF
TRBJ2-4,TRBV7-2,NA,NA,TGTGCCAGCAGCTTAGGACTGGGTATACAAAACATTCAGTACTTC,CASSLGLGIQNIQYF
TRBJ2-2,TRBV2,NA,NA,TGTGCCAGCACCAGAGGGAGTACCGGGGAGCTGTTTTTT,CASTRGSTGELFF
TRBJ1-1,TRBV30,NA,NA,TGTACCTGGAGTGTAGGCCCCTCGCGAGGTGAAGCTTTCTTT,CTWSVGPSRGEAFF